This TCR beta chain is drawn from a study of somatic mutations in cytotoxic T cells in rheumatoid arthritis. About this clone: Its cognate antigen is unknown.

Here immunoSEQ multiplex PCR was the method, and the copy in TCRdb shows in-frame clones only, minus some. The data hold 9,000 to 13,000 clones, with 70% to 75% observed a single time. The study, taken as a whole, reports: Among approximately 60 patients, 8 showed a largest CD8+ clone that surpassed 20% of CD8+ cells.

The CDR3 sequence is 14 residues long. Trimming cost V 2 bases and J 4 bases, with 11 bases left between them. The germline gives CDR1 SEHNR, CDR2 FQNEAQ (reference sequence). J is TRBJ1-1 and V is TRBV7-9; D gene uncertain. The sequence came from an adult with rheumatoid arthritis. Material: CD8+ T cells sorted from blood. The CDR3, as DNA: TGTGCCAGCAGCTTAATTCGCCCCGCCACTGAAGCTTTCTTT. This gives the protein CASSLIRPATEAFF.